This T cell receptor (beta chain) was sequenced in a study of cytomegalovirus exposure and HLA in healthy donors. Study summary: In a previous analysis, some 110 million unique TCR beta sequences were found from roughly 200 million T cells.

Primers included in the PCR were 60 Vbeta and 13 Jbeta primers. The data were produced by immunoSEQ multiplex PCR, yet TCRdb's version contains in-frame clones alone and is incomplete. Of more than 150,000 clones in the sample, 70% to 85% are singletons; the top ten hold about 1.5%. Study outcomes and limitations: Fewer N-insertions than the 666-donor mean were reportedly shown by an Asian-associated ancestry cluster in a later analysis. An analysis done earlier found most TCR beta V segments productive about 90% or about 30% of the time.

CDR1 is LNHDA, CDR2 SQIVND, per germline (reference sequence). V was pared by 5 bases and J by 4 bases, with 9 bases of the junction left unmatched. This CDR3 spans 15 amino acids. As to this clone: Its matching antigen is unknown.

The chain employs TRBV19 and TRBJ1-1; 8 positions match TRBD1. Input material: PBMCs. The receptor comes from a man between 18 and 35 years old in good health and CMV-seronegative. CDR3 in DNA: TGTGCCAGTAGTTTCTTCCGACAGGGGATCACTGAAGCTTTCTTT. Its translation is CASSFFRQGITEAFF.